These T cell receptor beta chains were read from a single sample in a study of OX40 agonist ivuxolimab in advanced cancers. Only in-frame clones appear in the TCRdb table, and some are missing; sequencing was by immunoSEQ multiplex PCR. The table records 60,000 or so clones, approximately 86% of them present only once. Sequencing was performed on CD4+ or CD8+ T cells sorted from blood, taken in a trial of the OX40 agonist ivuxolimab. The receptors here all came from an adult with an advanced solid tumor such as melanoma, head and neck, liver or kidney cancer. Both conserved end residues are part of each CDR3. The D gene is left open where the match is weak. Clone size is given for some rows only: seen once, a few or many times, or a class if the clone is expanded.

D gene	V gene	J gene	clone size	CDR3 DNA	CDR3 protein
-	TRBV5-6	TRBJ1-2	once	TGTGCCAGCAGCTTGTCTGAGGGGCGTTATGGCTACACCTTC	CASSLSEGRYGYTF
-	TRBV2	TRBJ1-1	few	TGTGCCAGCAGTGCTGTAAGGGAATTCTTT	CASSAVREFF
-	TRBV6-5	TRBJ2-5	once	TGTGCCAGCAGTCGAGCCAACCAAGAGACCCAGTACTTC	CASSRANQETQYF
-	TRBV6-1	TRBJ2-7	-	TGTGCCAGCACCAACCCTCTGTTCGAGCAGTACTTC	CASTNPLFEQYF
-	TRBV15	TRBJ2-7	-	TGTGCCACCAGCGGGGACAGGGAGGGTAGCGGGAGCTGGGAGCAGTACTTC	CATSGDREGSGSWEQYF
-	TRBV5-6	TRBJ1-5	-	TGTGCCAGCAGTTATCAGGGCCTCAATCAGCCCCAGCATTTT	CASSYQGLNQPQHF
-	TRBV28	TRBJ2-7	-	TGTGCCAGCAGGGGGGACTCCCGTTCTCAGCAGTACTTC	CASRGDSRSQQYF
-	TRBV20-1	TRBJ2-7	-	TGCAGTGCTGGTACAAGGTACGAGCAGTACTTC	CSAGTRYEQYF
TRBD2	TRBV6-6	TRBJ2-7	-	TGTGCCAGCAGTTACTCATCCGGGACTAGCAACGAGCAGTACTTC	CASSYSSGTSNEQYF
-	TRBV7-8	TRBJ1-1	-	TGTGCCAGCACCTCTCCGAACACTGAAGCTTTCTTT	CASTSPNTEAFF
-	TRBV2	TRBJ2-5	-	TGTGCCAGCAAGGGAGAGGGAGAGACCCAGTACTTC	CASKGEGETQYF
-	TRBV6-5	TRBJ1-1	-	TGTGCCAGCTCTACAGGGCAGAACACTGAAGCTTTCTTT	CASSTGQNTEAFF
-	TRBV30	TRBJ1-3	few	TGTGCCTGGAGAAGGGGATTGCCTGGAAACACCATATATTTT	CAWRRGLPGNTIYF
TRBD2	TRBV5-1	TRBJ2-7	-	TGCGCCAGCAGCTCACTCCCGGGACTATCCTACGAGCAGTACTTC	CASSSLPGLSYEQYF
TRBD1	TRBV20-1	TRBJ1-1	-	TGCAGTGCCCAAGGGACAGCTGAAGCTTTCTTT	CSAQGTAEAFF
-	TRBV19	TRBJ2-7	-	TGTGCCAGTAGTGTCTCGGACGGAGAGGCCTACGAGCAGTACTTC	CASSVSDGEAYEQYF
-	TRBV28	TRBJ1-5	-	TGTGCCAGCAGTTTAATTTCGGGGCCCCAGCATTTT	CASSLISGPQHF
-	TRBV7-9	TRBJ2-1	-	TGTGCCAGCAGCTTCGACAGAAACTACAATGAGCAGTTCTTC	CASSFDRNYNEQFF
TRBD1	TRBV6-5	TRBJ2-1	-	TGTGCCAGCATCCGAGGGACAGGCCTGGGTGAGCAGTTCTTC	CASIRGTGLGEQFF
-	TRBV7-9	TRBJ2-7	-	TGTGCCAGCAGCTTAACTGTTAACTACGAGCAGTACTTC	CASSLTVNYEQYF
-	TRBV5-1	TRBJ1-4	once	TGCGCCAGCAGCCTGATTCAGGGGAGTAACGAAAAACTGTTTTTT	CASSLIQGSNEKLFF
-	TRBV5-1	TRBJ2-6	-	TGCGCCAGCAGGCCCGGCGGGGCTAGCTCTGGGGCCAACGTCCTGACTTTC	CASRPGGASSGANVLTF
-	TRBV30	TRBJ1-1	-	TGTGCCGGGGGGGGGCCCCGGTTGTTTGTGTACACTGAAGCTTTCTTT	CAGGGPRLFVYTEAFF
-	TRBV14	TRBJ2-1	-	TGTGCCAGCAGCCAAGTTATAAGCGGGCAGCAGTTCTTC	CASSQVISGQQFF
-	TRBV28	TRBJ2-4	-	TGTGCCAGCACCCCAACTGGACCCCTTTACATTCAGTACTTC	CASTPTGPLYIQYF
TRBD2	TRBV9	TRBJ2-7	-	TGTGCCAGCAGCCCGACTAGCGGGAGGATTGAGCAGTACTTC	CASSPTSGRIEQYF
-	TRBV4-3	TRBJ2-1	-	TGCGCCAGCAGCCTACCCGGGACTCGTAATGAGCAGTTCTTC	CASSLPGTRNEQFF
-	TRBV5-5	TRBJ2-3	-	TGTGCCAGCACAACCTTAGCAAGCACAGATACGCAGTATTTT	CASTTLASTDTQYF
TRBD1	TRBV18	TRBJ2-7	-	TGTGCCAGCTCACCACCGAGACAGGGGGCCTACGAGCAGTACTTC	CASSPPRQGAYEQYF
-	TRBV30	TRBJ1-6	-	TGTGCCTGGAGTCGTCCTGGGGCAGGGGCAAATTCACCCCTCCACTTT	CAWSRPGAGANSPLHF
-	TRBV6-5	TRBJ1-5	-	TGTGCCAGCAGAACCGGACACGAAGGGCAGCCCCAGCATTTT	CASRTGHEGQPQHF
TRBD1	TRBV27	TRBJ2-7	-	TGTGCCAGCAGCCGAACCGGGACAGGGAATTACGAGCAGTACTTC	CASSRTGTGNYEQYF
-	TRBV2	TRBJ1-1	-	TGTGCCAGCAGCGACCAGGGAGGACGCACTGAAGCTTTCTTT	CASSDQGGRTEAFF
-	TRBV10-1	TRBJ2-2	-	TGCGCCAGCAGTGACCACAACACCGGGGAGCTGTTTTTT	CASSDHNTGELFF
-	TRBV6-5	TRBJ1-3	-	TGTGCCAGCAGTTTAAGTGGACAGTCCTCTGGAAACACCATATATTTT	CASSLSGQSSGNTIYF
-	TRBV6-6	TRBJ1-3	-	TGTGCCAGCACCAACCAGGGTCTTGGAAACACCATATATTTT	CASTNQGLGNTIYF
-	TRBV5-2	TRBJ1-3	once	TGTGCCAGCAGCTTGGGCATCTCTGGAAACACCATATATTTT	CASSLGISGNTIYF
-	TRBV30	TRBJ2-2	-	TGTGCCTGGAGGGTCCGGATACCGGTGACAGTGAACGGGACCGGGGAGCTGTTTTTT	CAWRVRIPVTVNGTGELFF
-	TRBV19	TRBJ1-2	-	TGTGCCAGTAGTATACGAGCCAGGGACCGGAACTATGGCTACACCTTC	CASSIRARDRNYGYTF
-	TRBV27	TRBJ2-2	-	TGTGCCAGCAGTTTTGGGACATTGAGAATCGGGGAGCTGTTTTTT	CASSFGTLRIGELFF
-	TRBV6-6	TRBJ1-2	once	TGTGCCAGCACCCAGGAACGGGGGCGCGACTATGGCTACACCTTC	CASTQERGRDYGYTF
-	TRBV7-2	TRBJ1-2	-	TGTGCCAGCAGCCCGATGCCAGCCATAACAAACTATGGCTACACCTTC	CASSPMPAITNYGYTF
-	TRBV11-2	TRBJ2-1	once	TGTGCCAGCAGCTACTCCTACAATGAGCAGTTCTTC	CASSYSYNEQFF
TRBD2	TRBV11-1	TRBJ2-1	-	TGTGCCAGCAGACATATTACGGGGGGGGAGCACAATGAGCAGTTCTTC	CASRHITGGEHNEQFF
-	TRBV13	TRBJ2-3	-	TGTGCCAGCAGCCTTTGGGGGAGCACAGATACGCAGTATTTT	CASSLWGSTDTQYF
-	TRBV2	TRBJ2-1	-	TGTGCCAGCAGTGAAATGGGGGTAGCCTACAATGAGCAGTTCTTC	CASSEMGVAYNEQFF
-	TRBV2	TRBJ1-2	once	TGTGCCAGCAGTTACAGACAGAGGAGTAACCCTAACTATGGCTACACCTTC	CASSYRQRSNPNYGYTF
-	TRBV19	TRBJ2-1	-	TGTGCCAGTAGAGGGTTTATGAGCTCCTACAATGAGCAGTTCTTC	CASRGFMSSYNEQFF
TRBD1	TRBV10-3	TRBJ2-7	-	TGTGCCATCAGTCCTGTTATAGGGACAGGTAACTACGAGCAGTACTTC	CAISPVIGTGNYEQYF
TRBD2	TRBV19	TRBJ2-1	-	TGTGCCAGTAGTCCCGGGACTACGCAGTTCTTC	CASSPGTTQFF
-	TRBV7-9	TRBJ2-1	-	TGTGCCAGCAGCACCGGACACCTAAGCTCCTACAATGAGCAGTTCTTC	CASSTGHLSSYNEQFF
-	TRBV6-5	TRBJ1-5	-	TGTGCCAGCAGTTACAGGTATAGCAATCAGCCCCAGCATTTT	CASSYRYSNQPQHF
TRBD2	TRBV30	TRBJ2-7	once	TGTGCCTGGAGGGGGGGACTAACCTACGAGCAGTACTTC	CAWRGGLTYEQYF